The 21 T cell receptor beta chains below all came from one sample that was sequenced in a study of T cell responses to AZD1222 COVID-19 vaccine. Clones were read by immunoSEQ multiplex PCR, and TCRdb kept only the in-frame ones, dropping some. The sample contains roughly 90,000 clones, more than 80% of which appear only once. The sequencing here drew on peripheral blood, taken 28 days after the second AZD1222 dose. The receptors stem from an adult who received the AZD1222 COVID-19 vaccine.

V gene TRBV7-9 combines with J gene TRBJ1-5; D perhaps matches TRBD1 (6 bases). This CDR3 is built from 14 residues. CDR1 and CDR2 from the germline V gene are SEHNR and FQNEAQ (reference sequence). The germline V and J ends were trimmed by 7 bases and 6 bases, with 16 bases remaining between them. As DNA, the CDR3 is TGTGCCAGCACCTCGGAACAGGGACGTCAGCCCCAGCATTTT. Protein product: CASTSEQGRQPQHF.

The table lists this clone with a count of one. This rearrangement joins TRBV9 to TRBJ2-2; no firm D call. Deletions cut 2 bases from V and 6 bases from J, with 8 bases between. CDR1 SGDLS and CDR2 YYNGEE come from the germline V gene. The CDR3 covers 13 residues. CDR3 DNA sequence: TGTGCCAGCAGCGTTAGGGTAGCCGGGGAGCTGTTTTTT. Translation: CASSVRVAGELFF.

J is TRBJ2-7 and V is TRBV11-2; D uncertain. The V and J ends lost 0 bases and 3 bases respectively, with 6 bases between them. There are 13 residues in the CDR3. Germline CDR1 reads SGHAT; CDR2 reads FQNNGV. The CDR3 protein is CASSLDLGYEQYF. The CDR3, as DNA: TGTGCCAGCAGCTTAGATTTAGGCTACGAGCAGTACTTC.

In its sample, this clone was seen once. The chain couples TRBV10-2 to TRBJ1-4; the match to TRBD1 covers 7 bases. Germline V gene sequence: CDR1 WSHSY, CDR2 SAAADI. The V gene end was trimmed by 8 bases and the J gene end by 8 bases; junction bases not matched to a gene: 11. The CDR3 covers 14 residues. The CDR3 loop reads CASGSGAGGEKLFF. CDR3 bases: TGCGCCAGCGGCTCGGGGGCAGGGGGGGAAAAACTGTTTTTT.

The chain links TRBV7-8 to TRBJ1-1, with D unclear. Germline-derived CDR1 and CDR2 are SGHVS and FQNEAQ. V was cut by 5 bases and J by 4 bases, with 11 bases left in between. The CDR3 runs 13 residues. The CDR3: CASSPTGLTEAFF. The CDR3 DNA reads as TGTGCCAGCAGCCCCACGGGCCTCACTGAAGCTTTCTTT.

This chain uses TRBV7-3 with TRBJ2-1, with 8 bases aligning to TRBD2. V shed 0 bases, J shed 8 bases, and the junction held 12 bases outside the gene matches. Germline loops: CDR1 SGHTA, CDR2 FQGTGA. The CDR3 contains 17 residues. The CDR3 is CASSLTGLARRRDEQFF. The CDR3 nucleotides are TGTGCCAGCAGCTTAACAGGACTAGCAAGGCGTCGCGATGAGCAGTTCTTC. Drawing the rest from reference TRBV7-3 and TRBJ2-1, the complete variable domain is GAGVSQTPSNKVTEKGKYVELRCDPISGHTALYWYRQSLGQGPEFLIYFQGTGAADDSGLPNDRFFAVRPEGSVSTLKIQRTERGDSAVYLCASSLTGLARRRDEQFFGPGTRLTVL.

The chain links TRBV5-6 to TRBJ1-2; D is undetermined. Germline assignment: CDR1 SGHDT and CDR2 YYEEEE. The CDR3 contains 12 residues. The V end lost 0 bases, the J end lost 5 bases, and 5 bases lay between the germline ends. The CDR3 DNA is TGTGCCAGCAGCTTGGAAGAATATGGCTACACCTTC. Residues: CASSLEEYGYTF.

This rearrangement joins TRBV6-5 to TRBJ1-1, with D possibly matching TRBD1 (6 bases). V was pared by 2 bases and J by 3 bases, with 16 bases between. The CDR3 runs to 16 residues. CDR1 is MNHEY, CDR2 SVGAGI, per germline. The CDR3 sequence is CASSYGGGRGDTEAFF. CDR3 DNA: TGTGCCAGCAGTTACGGGGGGGGGCGAGGCGACACTGAAGCTTTCTTT.

The chain links TRBV2 to TRBJ2-3; D gene uncertain. V was pared by 7 bases and J by 6 bases, with 11 bases between. This CDR3 spans 12 amino acids. Germline CDR1 is SNHLY and CDR2 is FYNNEI. The CDR3 DNA is TGTGCCAGCACCGAACGTGGTGATACGCAGTATTTT. Protein product: CASTERGDTQYF.

V is TRBV12-5 and J is TRBJ2-6; 9 bases line up with TRBD1. This CDR3 contains 18 residues. Germline CDR1 LGHNT, CDR2 FRNRAP. V lost 3 bases and J lost 1; bases outside the gene matches: 7. The CDR3 loop reads CASGLGQGKGSGANVLTF. The CDR3 coding sequence is TGTGCTAGTGGTTTAGGACAGGGGAAAGGATCTGGGGCCAACGTCCTGACTTTC.

V gene TRBV4-3 combines with J gene TRBJ1-2; D is undetermined. V lost 4 bases and J 3 bases, leaving 15 bases between the germline ends. CDR1 is LGHNA and CDR2 is YSLEER in the germline V gene. CDR3 length: 15 residues. The CDR3 DNA is TGCGCCAGCAGCCGAGATACAGAGAACTACTATGGCTACACCTTC. Protein sequence: CASSRDTENYYGYTF.

The chain uses TRBV5-1 and TRBJ2-5, with 7 nucleotides matching TRBD2. V trimming: 2 bases; J trimming: 5 bases; junction bases outside the gene matches: 9. CDR3 length: 15 amino acids. CDR1 SGHRS and CDR2 YFSETQ come from the germline V gene. The CDR3 nucleotides read TGCGCCAGCAGCTTTGGAGCGGGACGTTCGGAGACCCAGTACTTC. It encodes CASSFGAGRSETQYF.

This chain links TRBV29-1 with TRBJ2-1, with TRBD2 matching over 7 bases. Trimming took 7 bases from V and 8 from J; bases not matched to a gene: 11. This CDR3 comprises 13 residues. Germline lookup yields CDR1 SQVTM and CDR2 ANQGSEA. CDR3 sequence: CSETQSGNHEQFF. In DNA, the CDR3 is TGCAGCGAGACTCAAAGCGGGAACCATGAGCAGTTCTTC.

The chain links TRBV27 to TRBJ2-3, with TRBD1 matching over 7 bases. The CDR3 sequence is 14 residues long. Germline V gene data show CDR1 as MNHEY and CDR2 as SMNVEV (reference sequence). Trimming cost V 7 bases and J 3 bases; bases outside gene matches: 7. The chain's CDR3 is CASTDRERTDTQYF. CDR3 DNA: TGTGCCAGCACAGACAGGGAACGGACAGATACGCAGTATTTT.

The chain recombines TRBV4-3 with TRBJ1-4, with D uncertain. The CDR3 length is 16 residues. In germline, CDR1 is LGHNA, CDR2 YSLEER. The germline V and J ends were trimmed by 0 bases and 3 bases, with 11 bases remaining between them. CDR3 residues: CASSQDKGWPNEKLFF. CDR3 DNA: TGCGCCAGCAGCCAAGACAAGGGATGGCCTAATGAAAAACTGTTTTTT.

The chain has TRBV19 and TRBJ1-5, with TRBD1 identical over 7 bases. The germline V gene encodes CDR1 LNHDA and CDR2 SQIVND (reference sequence). V was pared by 4 bases and J by 5 bases, with 5 bases of the junction left unmatched. The CDR3 spans 14 residues. CDR3 DNA: TGTGCCAGTAGTACGTTCGGGACAGATCAGCCCCAGCATTTT. It codes for CASSTFGTDQPQHF.

The V and J genes are TRBV5-1 and TRBJ2-5; the match to TRBD2 covers 7 bases. The CDR3 has 14 amino acids. V lost 5 bases to trimming and J lost 7 bases; unmatched junction nucleotides: 11. CDR1 is SGHRS and CDR2 is YFSETQ in the germline V gene. The CDR3 sequence is CASREERTSGTQYF. The CDR3 nucleotides are TGCGCCAGCAGGGAGGAAAGGACTAGTGGGACCCAGTACTTC.

The chain recombines TRBV3-1 (or the pseudogene TRBV3-2) with TRBJ2-3; 9 nucleotides line up with TRBD2. Per germline, CDR1 LGHDT and CDR2 YNNKEL (reference sequence). There are 19 residues in the CDR3. V lost 0 bases to trimming and J lost 2 bases; unmatched junction nucleotides: 12. The CDR3 loop reads CASSQDRDASGAFTDTQYF. CDR3 DNA sequence: TGTGCCAGCAGCCAAGATAGGGATGCTAGCGGGGCTTTCACAGATACGCAGTATTTT.

The table lists this clone with a count of one. CDR3 coding DNA: TGTGCCAGCAGCCTCAACGACGGCTACGAGCAGTACTTC. Protein: CASSLNDGYEQYF. V usage is TRBV3-1 (or the pseudogene TRBV3-2) and J usage is TRBJ2-7; D not resolved. Trimming removed 4 bases at V and 3 bases at J, with 10 bases between. The CDR3 has 13 residues. From germline, CDR1 is LGHDT and CDR2 YNNKEL (reference sequence).

The chain joins TRBV21-1 to TRBJ2-7. TRBV21-1 is described as a pseudogene. This CDR3 is 14 amino acids long. The CDR3: CASGRGSLAYEQYF. DNA of the CDR3: TGTGCCAGCGGCAGGGGGTCCCTTGCCTACGAGCAGTACTTC.

This clone was observed a handful of times. The V gene is TRBV12-5, the J gene TRBJ2-1; perhaps TRBD1 as D (6 bases). The germline V gene has CDR1 LGHNT and CDR2 FRNRAP. The CDR3 extends over 15 amino acids. Between the trimmed V and J ends, which lost 3 bases and 8 bases, there was a span of 17 bases. The CDR3 reads CASGLDRQVYDEQFF. The CDR3 nucleotides read TGTGCTAGTGGTTTAGATAGACAGGTTTACGATGAGCAGTTCTTC.